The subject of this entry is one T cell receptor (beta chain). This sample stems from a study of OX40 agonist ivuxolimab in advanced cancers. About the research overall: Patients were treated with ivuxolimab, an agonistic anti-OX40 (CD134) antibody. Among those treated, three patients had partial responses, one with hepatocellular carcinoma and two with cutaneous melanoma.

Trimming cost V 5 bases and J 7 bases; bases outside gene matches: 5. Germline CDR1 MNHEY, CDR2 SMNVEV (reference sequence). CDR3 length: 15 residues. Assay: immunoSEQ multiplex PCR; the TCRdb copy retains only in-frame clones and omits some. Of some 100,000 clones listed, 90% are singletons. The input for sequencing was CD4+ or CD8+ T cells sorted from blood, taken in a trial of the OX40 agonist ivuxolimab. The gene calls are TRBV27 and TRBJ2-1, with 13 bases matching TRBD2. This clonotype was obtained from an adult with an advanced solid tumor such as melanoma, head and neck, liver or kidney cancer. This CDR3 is CASSTSGRGRNEQFF. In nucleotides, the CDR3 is TGTGCCAGCAGTACTAGCGGGAGGGGGAGGAATGAGCAGTTCTTC.